Following are 22 T cell receptor beta chains from one sample sequenced in a study of shared clonotypes between healthy human individuals (dated by TCRdb to the early 2020s). For the CD8 naive samples, CD45RO-negative cells were positively selected for CCR7, yielding a CD45RA+CCR7+ population from which TemRA cells were excluded. The library was produced with the immunoSEQ multiplex PCR assay. What TCRdb holds here is the immuneACCESS table cut down to in-frame rearrangements. Part of the clones is not present; checked against another copy, under half of the missing clones reflect an unresolved V gene, and the others are unexplained. The sample contains some 580,000 clones, roughly 98% of them found a single time. 0.25% to 0.35% of the sample is held by the ten biggest clonotypes. Material: naive CD8+ T cells sorted from blood. The label giving this sample's cell subset or site can be read as: CD45RA+CCR7+. The receptors here all came from a man aged 30-40 years in good health.

The chain carries TRBV7-8 and TRBJ1-2; D is uncertain. The germline gives CDR1 SGHVS, CDR2 FQNEAQ. V lost 4 bases and J 0 bases, leaving 15 bases between the germline ends. This CDR3 is 16 amino acids long. The CDR3 DNA is TGTGCCAGCAGCTCGGAGACCGAGCCCACTAACTATGGCTACACCTTC. Amino acids: CASSSETEPTNYGYTF.

The chain couples TRBV7-9 to TRBJ1-2; D call uncertain. The germline V gene has CDR1 SEHNR and CDR2 FQNEAQ (reference sequence). The CDR3 sequence is 15 residues long. The V gene lost 0 bases and the J gene lost 4 bases, with 12 bases spanning the gap. As DNA, the CDR3 is TGTGCCAGCAGCTTAGCCTTAGAGGTTCCCTATGGCTACACCTTC. Translated, it gives CASSLALEVPYGYTF.

V and J are TRBV23-1 and TRBJ2-7, with a tentative D call TRBD1 (6 bases). TRBV23-1 is given ORF status, its function remaining uncertain. The CDR3 is made up of 15 amino acids. The V gene lost 1 base and the J gene lost 2 bases, with 12 bases spanning the gap. The CDR3 protein is CASSQLPGHPYEQYF. Here the CDR3 DNA reads TGCGCCAGCAGTCAATTACCGGGACACCCCTACGAGCAGTACTTC.

V is TRBV13 and J is TRBJ2-1; no clear D. Per germline, CDR1 PRHDT and CDR2 FYEKMQ (reference sequence). The V and J ends lost 5 bases and 6 bases respectively, with 14 bases between them. The CDR3 loop spans 14 amino acids. CDR3 nucleotide sequence: TGTGCCAGCAGCCTCGGCGATGGCTCCAATGAGCAGTTCTTC. This translates into CASSLGDGSNEQFF.

This clone came up once. The V call is TRBV10-1, the J call TRBJ2-7; 7 bases are a match to TRBD1. This CDR3 has 14 residues. V was pared by 4 bases and J by 4 bases, with 7 bases of the junction left unmatched. CDR1 is WNHNN, CDR2 SYGVQD, per germline (reference sequence). DNA of the CDR3: TGCGCCAGCAGTGGACAGGGTTCCAGGTACGAGCAGTACTTC. Translating gives CASSGQGSRYEQYF.

The chain uses TRBV4-3 and TRBJ2-5, with TRBD2 as a possible D gene (5 bases). Between the trimmed V and J ends, which lost 0 bases and 4 bases, there was a span of 6 bases. Per the germline V gene, CDR1 is LGHNA and CDR2 is YSLEER. This CDR3 spans 13 amino acids. The CDR3 region has the DNA TGCGCCAGCAGCCAAGAGGGAGTAGAGACCCAGTACTTC. Translating gives CASSQEGVETQYF.

This chain links TRBV5-1 with TRBJ2-5; maybe TRBD1 (6 bases). Germline CDR1 and CDR2: SGHRS and YFSETQ. This CDR3 spans 13 amino acids. V was clipped by 3 bases and J by 3 bases, with 9 bases between them. CDR3 protein: CASSSGHEETQYF. CDR3 DNA: TGCGCCAGCAGCTCGGGACACGAAGAGACCCAGTACTTC.

The chain joins TRBV5-1 to TRBJ2-5, with 10 nucleotides matching TRBD1. The CDR3 is 15 amino acids. CDR1 is SGHRS, CDR2 YFSETQ, per germline. The ends lost 5 bases at V and 3 bases at J; junction bases unmatched: 7. In DNA, the CDR3 is TGCGCCAGCAGGCCGACAGGGGGCCTAGAAGAGACCCAGTACTTC. Translation gives CASRPTGGLEETQYF.

The chain employs TRBV30 and TRBJ2-1, with 14 positions matching TRBD2. The CDR3 covers 15 residues. Trimming at V came to 1 base and at J to 6 bases, leaving 2 bases not matched to a gene. The V gene's germline CDR1 is GTSNPN and CDR2 SVGIG (reference sequence). In DNA form, the CDR3 reads TGTGCCTGGAGTGCGGGACTAGCGGGAGTCAATGAGCAGTTCTTC. Translation gives CAWSAGLAGVNEQFF. Drawing the rest from reference TRBV30 and TRBJ2-1, the complete variable domain is SQTIHQWPATLVQPVGSPLSLECTVEGTSNPNLYWYRQAAGRGLQLLFYSVGIGQISSEVPQNLSASRPQDRQFILSSKKLLLSDSGFYLCAWSAGLAGVNEQFFGPGTRLTVL.

The rearrangement uses TRBV6-5 and TRBJ2-1, with 10 bases that match TRBD2. The V and J ends lost 0 bases and 8 bases, in that order; junction bases with no gene match: 4. Per the germline V gene, CDR1 is MNHEY and CDR2 is SVGAGI. The CDR3 covers 15 residues. The CDR3 region is CASSYSTSGQDEQFF. DNA for the CDR3: TGTGCCAGCAGTTACTCGACTAGCGGGCAAGATGAGCAGTTCTTC.

The chain joins TRBV28 to TRBJ2-1, with D unclear. Germline CDR1 and CDR2: MDHEN and SYDVKM. The CDR3 is 15 amino acids. V was pared by 3 bases and J by 2 bases, with 11 bases between. The CDR3 loop reads CASSFTGYPYNEQFF. DNA of the CDR3: TGTGCCAGCAGTTTTACGGGTTACCCCTACAATGAGCAGTTCTTC.

The rearrangement joins TRBV7-6 to TRBJ2-2; D is unresolved. The V gene's germline CDR1 is SGHVS and CDR2 FNYEAQ. This CDR3 has 13 residues. Trimming took 0 bases from V and 6 from J, leaving 5 bases between them. CDR3: CASSLAGAGELFF. The CDR3 nucleotides read TGTGCCAGCAGCTTAGCTGGGGCCGGGGAGCTGTTTTTT.

The chain recombines TRBV7-9 with TRBJ1-2, with D possibly matching TRBD1 (6 bases). CDR1 is SEHNR and CDR2 is FQNEAQ in the germline V gene (reference sequence). Deletions cut 2 bases from V and 0 bases from J, with 13 bases between. The CDR3 sequence is 16 residues long. Written as DNA, the CDR3 is TGTGCCAGCAGCTTACAGGGGCCTCCGACTAACTATGGCTACACCTTC. Its protein is CASSLQGPPTNYGYTF.

This clone occurred once. This chain joins TRBV7-9 and TRBJ1-2, with TRBD1 identical over 9 bases. The CDR3 has 15 amino acids. CDR1 SEHNR and CDR2 FQNEAQ come from the germline V gene (reference sequence). Trimming took 5 bases from V and 2 from J; bases not matched to a gene: 6. CDR3 sequence: CASSVGQGGNYGYTF. The CDR3 DNA follows: TGTGCCAGCAGCGTGGGACAGGGTGGGAACTATGGCTACACCTTC.

The chain recombines TRBV29-1 with TRBJ2-2; D is possibly TRBD1 or TRBD2 (6 bases each). The V end lost 5 bases, the J end lost 0 bases, and 13 bases lay between the germline ends. Germline values: CDR1 SQVTM, CDR2 ANQGSEA. This CDR3 contains 15 residues. This chain's CDR3 is CSVRGRGANTGELFF. Here the CDR3 DNA reads TGCAGCGTTCGGGGGCGGGGAGCGAACACCGGGGAGCTGTTTTTT.

This rearrangement joins TRBV14 to TRBJ2-1, with 8 nucleotides matching TRBD1. The CDR3 loop spans 18 amino acids. Trimming took 4 bases from V and 4 from J; bases not matched to a gene: 15. Germline V gives CDR1 SGHDN, CDR2 FVKESK. The CDR3 loop is CASSRMPGQARQYNEQFF. The CDR3 coding sequence is TGTGCCAGCAGCCGAATGCCGGGACAGGCAAGACAATACAATGAGCAGTTCTTC.

The V gene is TRBV2, the J gene TRBJ2-1; TRBD1 agrees at 8 bases. The ends lost 8 bases at V and 6 bases at J; junction bases unmatched: 6. CDR3 size: 13 residues. Germline assignment: CDR1 SNHLY and CDR2 FYNNEI. The CDR3 protein is CASPGQATNEQFF. The CDR3 DNA reads as TGTGCCAGCCCGGGACAGGCCACCAATGAGCAGTTCTTC.

The gene calls are TRBV6-4 and TRBJ1-1; 10 positions agree with TRBD1. The V and J ends lost 2 bases and 0 bases, in that order; junction bases with no gene match: 12. The CDR3 spans 19 residues. Looked up from germline, CDR1 is MRHNA and CDR2 is SNTAGT. The CDR3 DNA follows: TGTGCCAGCAGTGACCCGGCTGGGACAGGGGTTTGTTTGAACACTGAAGCTTTCTTT. Translated: CASSDPAGTGVCLNTEAFF.

The rearrangement links TRBV7-9 to TRBJ2-2, with 7 bases identical to TRBD1. The trim removed 5 bases at V and 5 bases at J, leaving 11 bases unmatched. The CDR3 contains 16 residues. Looked up from germline, CDR1 is SEHNR and CDR2 is FQNEAQ (reference sequence). The CDR3 spells CASSGPRTGATGELFF. In DNA, the CDR3 is TGTGCCAGCAGCGGACCAAGGACAGGTGCAACCGGGGAGCTGTTTTTT.

The chain recombines TRBV7-6 with TRBJ2-2, with 9 bases fitting TRBD2. CDR1 and CDR2 (germline): SGHVS, FNYEAQ. This CDR3 spans 15 amino acids. J gave up 1 base and V 3 bases, and 0 bases lay outside the gene matches. The CDR3 sequence is CASSFSGRNTGELFF. The CDR3 nucleotides read TGTGCCAGCAGCTTTAGCGGGAGGAACACCGGGGAGCTGTTTTTT.

The chain couples TRBV28 to TRBJ2-5; no definite D call. The V gene lost 7 bases and the J gene lost 2 bases, with 11 bases spanning the gap. Germline CDR1 and CDR2: MDHEN and SYDVKM. This CDR3 comprises 13 residues. In DNA form, the CDR3 reads TGTGCCAGCAACGGACGACTTCAAGAGACCCAGTACTTC. This translates into CASNGRLQETQYF. Full variable domain (remainder filled in from reference TRBV28 and TRBJ2-5): DVKVTQSSRYLVKRTGEKVFLECVQDMDHENMFWYRQDPGLGLRLIYFSYDVKMKEKGDIPEGYSVSREKKERFSLILESASTNQTSMYLCASNGRLQETQYFGPGTRLLVL.

The CDR3 bases are TGTGCCAGCAGCCAATTTGGATTTAATGAAAAACTGTTTTTT. Translation: CASSQFGFNEKLFF. The rearrangement uses TRBV14 and TRBJ1-4; D uncertain. V shed 2 bases and J shed 4 bases, with 8 bases lying between them. Looked up from germline, CDR1 is SGHDN and CDR2 is FVKESK. This CDR3 is built from 14 residues.